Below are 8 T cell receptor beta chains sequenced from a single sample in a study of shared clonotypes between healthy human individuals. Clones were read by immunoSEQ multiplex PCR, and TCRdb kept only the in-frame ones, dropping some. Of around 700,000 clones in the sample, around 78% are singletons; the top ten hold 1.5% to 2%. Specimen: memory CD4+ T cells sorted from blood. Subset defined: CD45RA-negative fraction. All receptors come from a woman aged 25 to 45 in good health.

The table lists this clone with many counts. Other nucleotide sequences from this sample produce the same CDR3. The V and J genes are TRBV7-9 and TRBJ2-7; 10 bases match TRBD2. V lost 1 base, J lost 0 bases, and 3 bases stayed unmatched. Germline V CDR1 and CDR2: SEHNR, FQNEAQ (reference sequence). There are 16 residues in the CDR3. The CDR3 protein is CASSLGTSGSSYEQYF. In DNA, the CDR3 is TGTGCCAGCAGCTTAGGGACTAGCGGAAGCTCCTACGAGCAGTACTTC. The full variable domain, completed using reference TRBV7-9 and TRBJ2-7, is DTGVSQNPRHKITKRGQNVTFRCDPISEHNRLYWYRQTLGQGPEFLTYFQNEAQLEKSRLLSDRFSAERPKGSFSTLEIQRTEQGDSAMYLCASSLGTSGSSYEQYFGPGTRLTVT.

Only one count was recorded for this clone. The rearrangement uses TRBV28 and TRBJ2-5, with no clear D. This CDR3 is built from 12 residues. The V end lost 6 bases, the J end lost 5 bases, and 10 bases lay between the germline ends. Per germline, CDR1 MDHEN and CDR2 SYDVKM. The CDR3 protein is CASSVSGETQYF. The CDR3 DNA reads TGTGCCAGCAGCGTGAGTGGGGAGACCCAGTACTTC.

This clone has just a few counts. The CDR3 bases are TGCGCCAGCAGCATTAGGACCAGAGGGAGCAATCAGCCCCAGCATTTT. Amino acid sequence: CASSIRTRGSNQPQHF. The chain uses TRBV5-1 and TRBJ1-5; D call uncertain. V was clipped by 4 bases and J by 1 base, with 15 bases between them. This CDR3 region has 16 residues. Germline-derived CDR1 and CDR2 are SGHRS and YFSETQ.

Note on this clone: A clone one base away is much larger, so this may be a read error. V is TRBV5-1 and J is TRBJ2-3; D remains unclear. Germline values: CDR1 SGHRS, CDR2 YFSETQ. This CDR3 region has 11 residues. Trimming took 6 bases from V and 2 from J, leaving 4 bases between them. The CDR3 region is CASNNTDTQYF. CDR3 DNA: TGCGCCAGCAATAACACAGATACGCAGTATTTT. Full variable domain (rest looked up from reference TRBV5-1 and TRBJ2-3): KAGVTQTPRYLIKTRGQQVTLSCSPISGHRSVSWYQQTPGQGLQFLFEYFSETQRNKGNFPGRFSGRQFSNSRSEMNVSTLELGDSALYLCASNNTDTQYFGPGTRLTVL.

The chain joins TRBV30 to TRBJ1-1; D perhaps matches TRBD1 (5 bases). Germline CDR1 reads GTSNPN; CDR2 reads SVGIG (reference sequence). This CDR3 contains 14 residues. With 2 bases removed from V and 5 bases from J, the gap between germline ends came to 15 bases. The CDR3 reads CAWSRRTIITEAFF. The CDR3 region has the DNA TGTGCCTGGAGTAGACGGACAATAATTACTGAAGCTTTCTTT.

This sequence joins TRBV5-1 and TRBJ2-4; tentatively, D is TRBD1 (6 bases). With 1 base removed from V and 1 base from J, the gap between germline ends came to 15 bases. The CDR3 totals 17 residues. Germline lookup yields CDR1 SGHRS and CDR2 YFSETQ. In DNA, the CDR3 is TGCGCCAGCAGCTTGCGACCCTCTCAGGGGGCCAAAAACATTCAGTACTTC. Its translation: CASSLRPSQGAKNIQYF.

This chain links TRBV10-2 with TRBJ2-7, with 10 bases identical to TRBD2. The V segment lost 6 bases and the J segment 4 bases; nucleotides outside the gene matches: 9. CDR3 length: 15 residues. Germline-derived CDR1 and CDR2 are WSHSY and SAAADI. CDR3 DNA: TGCGCCAGCAGCTTAAGCGGGAGGGCCACGTACGAGCAGTACTTC. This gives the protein CASSLSGRATYEQYF.

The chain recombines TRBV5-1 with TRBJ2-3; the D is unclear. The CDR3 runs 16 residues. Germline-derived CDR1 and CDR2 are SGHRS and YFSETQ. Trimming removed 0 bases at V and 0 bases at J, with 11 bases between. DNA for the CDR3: TGCGCCAGCAGCTTGGCCGGACCCCCTAGCACAGATACGCAGTATTTT. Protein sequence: CASSLAGPPSTDTQYF.